The rows below give T cell receptor beta chains drawn from one sample of a study of OX40 agonist ivuxolimab in advanced cancers. Generated by immunoSEQ multiplex PCR, the TCRdb table keeps only in-frame clones and is missing some. Counted here are about 79,000 clones, approximately 80% occurring once; the ten biggest clones make up around 0.51%. Here the sequenced sample was CD4+ or CD8+ T cells sorted from blood, taken in a trial of the OX40 agonist ivuxolimab. The receptors originated from an adult with an advanced solid tumor such as melanoma, head and neck, liver or kidney cancer. The CDR3 runs from the conserved cysteine through the conserved F or W. A D gene is named only where the DNA matches it firmly. Part of the rows lack a size; the others show once, few, many or a class for expanded clones.

CDR3: CASSLLGPPLTDTQYF; DNA: TGTGCCAGCAGCTTGCTGGGGCCCCCTTTAACAGATACGCAGTATTTT; J: TRBJ2-3; D: NA; V: TRBV7-8; size: NA
CDR3: CAWSDQGAGYGYTF; DNA: TGTGCCTGGAGCGATCAGGGGGCCGGCTATGGCTACACCTTC; J: TRBJ1-2; D: TRBD1; V: TRBV30; size: NA
CDR3: CASRPETGHYGYTF; DNA: TGTGCCAGCAGGCCCGAGACAGGACACTATGGCTACACCTTC; J: TRBJ1-2; D: NA; V: TRBV28; size: few
CDR3: CASSFSGQRTYEQYF; DNA: TGTGCCAGCAGTTTTAGTGGACAGCGCACCTACGAGCAGTACTTC; J: TRBJ2-7; D: NA; V: TRBV28; size: NA
CDR3: CASSRSGDTEAFF; DNA: TGTGCCAGCAGCCGGTCGGGGGACACTGAAGCTTTCTTT; J: TRBJ1-1; D: NA; V: TRBV7-9; size: NA
CDR3: CASSQAAGASGEETQYF; DNA: TGCGCCAGCAGCCAAGCCGCCGGGGCTAGCGGAGAAGAGACCCAGTACTTC; J: TRBJ2-5; D: TRBD2; V: TRBV4-3; size: NA
CDR3: CASSFTWISYNEQFF; DNA: TGTGCCAGCAGCTTCACATGGATTTCCTACAATGAGCAGTTCTTC; J: TRBJ2-1; D: NA; V: TRBV7-2; size: NA
CDR3: CASSLYKGSGNTIYF; DNA: TGTGCCAGCAGTTTATATAAGGGCTCTGGAAACACCATATATTTT; J: TRBJ1-3; D: NA; V: TRBV28; size: NA
CDR3: CASSPDYGYTF; DNA: TGTGCCAGCAGTCCCGACTATGGCTACACCTTC; J: TRBJ1-2; D: NA; V: TRBV6-5; size: NA
CDR3: CASSTGDGTDTQYF; DNA: TGTGCCAGCAGTACAGGGGATGGCACAGATACGCAGTATTTT; J: TRBJ2-3; D: TRBD1; V: TRBV28; size: NA
CDR3: CSGVLAGEPETQYF; DNA: TGCAGCGGAGTACTAGCGGGAGAACCAGAGACCCAGTACTTC; J: TRBJ2-5; D: TRBD2; V: TRBV29-1; size: NA
CDR3: CASSETGPSNSPLHF; DNA: TGTGCCAGCAGTGAGACCGGGCCGTCCAATTCACCCCTCCACTTT; J: TRBJ1-6; D: NA; V: TRBV6-1; size: NA
CDR3: CASSLDGGGWQPQHF; DNA: TGTGCCAGCAGCTTGGACGGCGGGGGATGGCAGCCCCAGCATTTT; J: TRBJ1-5; D: NA; V: TRBV5-5; size: NA
CDR3: CASSIGDRGLTYNQPQHF; DNA: TGTGCCAGTAGTATAGGGGACAGGGGTCTAACCTACAATCAGCCCCAGCATTTT; J: TRBJ1-5; D: TRBD1; V: TRBV19; size: NA
CDR3: CASSPRWDSNQPQHF; DNA: TGTGCCAGCAGCCCTCGGTGGGATAGCAATCAGCCCCAGCATTTT; J: TRBJ1-5; D: NA; V: TRBV6-5; size: NA
CDR3: CATSREKVRDRGTGELFF; DNA: TGTGCCACCAGCAGAGAGAAGGTCCGGGACAGGGGTACCGGGGAGCTGTTTTTT; J: TRBJ2-2; D: TRBD1; V: TRBV15; size: once
CDR3: CASSLGDREFGEQFF; DNA: TGTGCCAGCAGCTTAGGGGACAGGGAGTTCGGTGAGCAGTTCTTC; J: TRBJ2-1; D: TRBD1; V: TRBV7-2; size: few
CDR3: CASSLAATLYNEQFF; DNA: TGTGCCAGCAGCTTGGCCGCGACTCTTTACAATGAGCAGTTCTTC; J: TRBJ2-1; D: NA; V: TRBV5-5; size: NA
CDR3: CASTPSGTSLYEQYF; DNA: TGTGCCAGTACCCCTTCCGGGACATCGCTCTACGAGCAGTACTTC; J: TRBJ2-7; D: NA; V: TRBV19; size: once
CDR3: CASSATGGTTEQYF; DNA: TGTGCCAGCTCAGCTACAGGGGGGACAACCGAGCAGTACTTC; J: TRBJ2-7; D: TRBD1; V: TRBV7-8; size: NA
CDR3: CASSQDTYNSPLHF; DNA: TGTGCCAGCAGCCAGGACACCTATAATTCACCCCTCCACTTT; J: TRBJ1-6; D: NA; V: TRBV6-4; size: NA
CDR3: CASSVPGAKSYEQYF; DNA: TGTGCCAGCAGTGTGCCAGGGGCGAAATCCTACGAGCAGTACTTC; J: TRBJ2-7; D: NA; V: TRBV6-1; size: NA
CDR3: CASSWAGGPYEQYF; DNA: TGTGCCAGCAGCTGGGCAGGGGGGCCCTACGAGCAGTACTTC; J: TRBJ2-7; D: NA; V: TRBV11-1; size: NA
CDR3: CASSDKGQNTGELFF; DNA: TGTGCCAGCAGCGACAAGGGACAGAACACCGGGGAGCTGTTTTTT; J: TRBJ2-2; D: NA; V: TRBV7-2; size: NA
CDR3: CASTTGYGYTF; DNA: TGTGCCAGCACCACAGGGTATGGCTACACCTTC; J: TRBJ1-2; D: NA; V: TRBV6-5; size: NA
CDR3: CASSIGEDTQYF; DNA: TGTGCCAGCAGCATCGGGGAAGATACGCAGTATTTT; J: TRBJ2-3; D: NA; V: TRBV9; size: NA
CDR3: CASRQGAHEQYF; DNA: TGTGCCAGCCGACAGGGTGCGCACGAGCAGTACTTC; J: TRBJ2-7; D: TRBD1; V: TRBV28; size: NA
CDR3: CASSLDQGVLGNEQFF; DNA: TGTGCCAGCAGCTTAGACCAGGGAGTTTTGGGTAATGAGCAGTTCTTC; J: TRBJ2-1; D: NA; V: TRBV7-2; size: NA
CDR3: CASSPAHDYLQFF; DNA: TGTGCCAGCTCACCCGCCCACGACTACCTACAGTTCTTC; J: TRBJ2-1; D: NA; V: TRBV18; size: NA
CDR3: CASSPGTGLSYEQYF; DNA: TGTGCCAGCAGTCCGGGGACAGGTTTGTCCTACGAGCAGTACTTC; J: TRBJ2-7; D: TRBD1; V: TRBV28; size: once
CDR3: CASSLPTGGGSDTQYF; DNA: TGCGCCAGCAGCTTGCCTACAGGGGGCGGGTCAGATACGCAGTATTTT; J: TRBJ2-3; D: TRBD1; V: TRBV5-1; size: NA
CDR3: CASSAGLAGGFANTGELFF; DNA: TGTGCCAGCAGCGCCGGACTAGCGGGAGGGTTCGCGAACACCGGGGAGCTGTTTTTT; J: TRBJ2-2; D: TRBD2; V: TRBV9; size: NA
CDR3: CASGRAATGELFF; DNA: TGTGCCAGCGGGAGGGCGGCCACCGGGGAGCTGTTTTTT; J: TRBJ2-2; D: TRBD2; V: TRBV7-8; size: NA
CDR3: CASSHYRTKGTSGPQETQYF; DNA: TGCGCCAGCAGCCATTACAGGACTAAGGGGACTAGCGGGCCCCAAGAGACCCAGTACTTC; J: TRBJ2-5; D: TRBD2; V: TRBV4-3; size: few
CDR3: CASSGTSGPTGELFF; DNA: TGTGCCAGCTCAGGGACTAGCGGACCCACCGGGGAGCTGTTTTTT; J: TRBJ2-2; D: TRBD2; V: TRBV18; size: NA
CDR3: CASSYGQASRTQYF; DNA: TGTGCCAGCAGTTACGGACAGGCCTCCCGGACGCAGTATTTT; J: TRBJ2-3; D: TRBD1; V: TRBV6-5; size: NA
CDR3: CASSLGGGATDTQYF; DNA: TGTGCCAGCAGCTTGGGCGGGGGGGCCACAGATACGCAGTATTTT; J: TRBJ2-3; D: TRBD2; V: TRBV5-4; size: NA
CDR3: CATSRVGVDQPQHF; DNA: TGTGCCACCAGCAGAGTAGGGGTAGATCAGCCCCAGCATTTT; J: TRBJ1-5; D: NA; V: TRBV15; size: NA
CDR3: CASSVRIFQPQHF; DNA: TGTGCCAGCAGTGTCAGAATCTTTCAGCCCCAGCATTTT; J: TRBJ1-5; D: NA; V: TRBV6-5; size: NA
CDR3: CAISEDGTGTNTGELFF; DNA: TGTGCCATCAGTGAAGACGGGACAGGGACGAACACCGGGGAGCTGTTTTTT; J: TRBJ2-2; D: TRBD1; V: TRBV10-3; size: NA
CDR3: CATSEDRINYEQYF; DNA: TGTGCCACCAGTGAAGACCGGATAAACTACGAGCAGTACTTC; J: TRBJ2-7; D: NA; V: TRBV15; size: NA
CDR3: CAWSATGIGLRNTEAFF; DNA: TGTGCCTGGAGTGCCACTGGGATTGGGCTACGGAACACTGAAGCTTTCTTT; J: TRBJ1-1; D: NA; V: TRBV30; size: many
CDR3: CASRGQIGNTIYF; DNA: TGCGCCAGCAGGGGACAGATCGGAAACACCATATATTTT; J: TRBJ1-3; D: TRBD1; V: TRBV5-1; size: NA
CDR3: CATSRDKGFYGYTF; DNA: TGTGCCACCAGCAGAGATAAAGGGTTCTATGGCTACACCTTC; J: TRBJ1-2; D: NA; V: TRBV15; size: NA
CDR3: CASSSTRYEQYF; DNA: TGTGCCAGCAGCTCTACCAGGTACGAGCAGTACTTC; J: TRBJ2-7; D: NA; V: TRBV28; size: NA
CDR3: CASSWRGTDTQYF; DNA: TGTGCCAGCAGCTGGAGGGGAACAGATACGCAGTATTTT; J: TRBJ2-3; D: NA; V: TRBV5-5; size: NA
CDR3: CASSQGQGGETQYF; DNA: TGCGCCAGCAGCCAAGGACAGGGAGGAGAGACCCAGTACTTC; J: TRBJ2-5; D: NA; V: TRBV4-3; size: NA
CDR3: CACGGGSTDTQYF; DNA: TGTGCCTGCGGGGGGGGGAGCACAGATACGCAGTATTTT; J: TRBJ2-3; D: TRBD2; V: TRBV10-3; size: NA
CDR3: CASSLTGQPGGNEQFF; DNA: TGCGCCAGCAGCTTGACGGGACAGCCAGGAGGCAATGAGCAGTTCTTC; J: TRBJ2-1; D: TRBD1; V: TRBV5-1; size: NA
CDR3: CASSVDGTQTYEQYF; DNA: TGTGCCAGCAGCGTAGACGGGACACAAACCTACGAGCAGTACTTC; J: TRBJ2-7; D: NA; V: TRBV9; size: NA
CDR3: CASSLERTSRPYEQYF; DNA: TGCGCCAGCAGCTTGGAGCGGACCTCCCGGCCGTACGAGCAGTACTTC; J: TRBJ2-7; D: NA; V: TRBV5-1; size: NA
CDR3: CASSPPSLLTDTQYF; DNA: TGTGCCAGCTCACCTCCCAGTCTCCTGACAGATACGCAGTATTTT; J: TRBJ2-3; D: NA; V: TRBV18; size: NA
CDR3: CASSLSGYISYEQYF; DNA: TGTGCCAGCAGCTTGAGCGGGTACATCTCCTACGAGCAGTACTTC; J: TRBJ2-7; D: NA; V: TRBV11-1; size: NA
CDR3: CASSLDPSSYNEQFF; DNA: TGTGCCAGCAGTTTGGACCCGAGCTCCTACAATGAGCAGTTCTTC; J: TRBJ2-1; D: NA; V: TRBV28; size: NA
CDR3: CASSLAQGASTSGNTIYF; DNA: TGCGCCAGCAGCTTGGCACAGGGGGCTTCTACCTCTGGAAACACCATATATTTT; J: TRBJ1-3; D: TRBD1; V: TRBV5-1; size: NA
CDR3: CASSTLDRASYEQYF; DNA: TGTGCCAGCAGCACTTTGGACAGGGCGTCCTACGAGCAGTACTTC; J: TRBJ2-7; D: TRBD1; V: TRBV5-5; size: once
CDR3: CASSLRGGRLSYEQYF; DNA: TGTGCCAGCAGCTTACGGGGAGGGCGCCTCTCCTACGAGCAGTACTTC; J: TRBJ2-7; D: NA; V: TRBV21-1; size: many